These 10 T cell receptor beta chains originate from one sample sequenced in a study of blood T cell repertoires in COVID-19. TCRdb's table, derived via immunoSEQ multiplex PCR, lists solely in-frame clones and lacks some. The table records approximately 240,000 clones, roughly 88% of them present only once. The sequenced material came from peripheral blood. Receptors were obtained from a woman between 35 and 50 years old who had recovered from COVID-19.

The chain couples TRBV5-8 to TRBJ1-4; tentative D call: TRBD1 (6 bases). The CDR3 runs to 16 residues. Germline CDR1 SGHTS, CDR2 YDEGEE. V lost 2 bases, J lost 3 bases, and 14 bases lay in between. The CDR3 bases are TGTGCCAGCAGCTTCCGAGTAACAGGGTCTAATGAAAAACTGTTTTTT. Residues: CASSFRVTGSNEKLFF.

J is TRBJ2-2 and V is TRBV7-8; D is unclear. The CDR3 extends over 14 amino acids. The V end was cut by 10 bases, the J end by 1 base, with 13 bases between. Germline CDR1 and CDR2: SGHVS and FQNEAQ. The CDR3 spells CATKRGVNTGELFF. The DNA of the CDR3 is TGTGCCACCAAGAGAGGCGTGAACACCGGGGAGCTGTTTTTT.

This clone was detected once. The chain uses TRBV2 and TRBJ1-2; TRBD1 aligns across 7 bases. The CDR3 covers 14 residues. Unmatched junction bases numbered 11, after V lost 8 bases and J lost 5 bases. In germline, CDR1 is SNHLY, CDR2 FYNNEI. Here the CDR3 reads CASQSLGQFYGYTF. The CDR3 bases are TGTGCCAGCCAAAGCCTGGGACAGTTTTATGGCTACACCTTC.

V usage is TRBV5-5 and J usage is TRBJ2-3; possibly TRBD1 for D (5 bases). CDR3 length: 16 amino acids. The V gene lost 0 bases and the J gene lost 2 bases, with 13 bases spanning the gap. The germline gives CDR1 SGHKS, CDR2 YYEKEE (reference sequence). The CDR3, as DNA: TGTGCCAGCAGCTTGGGCAGGGCCCCTAACACAGATACGCAGTATTTT. Translating gives CASSLGRAPNTDTQYF.

The chain joins TRBV15 to TRBJ2-7; D may be TRBD2 (5 bases). V gave up 2 bases and J gave up 5 bases, with 19 bases separating them. This CDR3 is built from 16 residues. Germline V gene data show CDR1 as LNHNV and CDR2 as YYDKDF (reference sequence). CDR3: CATSRWGGGSAHEQYF. The CDR3 nucleotides read TGTGCCACCAGCAGATGGGGTGGAGGCAGCGCCCACGAGCAGTACTTC.

In its sample, this clone was seen a few times. The chain employs TRBV6-4 and TRBJ1-2; 9 bases map to TRBD1. V trimming: 6 bases; J trimming: 4 bases; junction bases outside the gene matches: 9. Germline CDR1 MRHNA, CDR2 SNTAGT. The CDR3 contains 15 residues. The CDR3 nucleotides are TGTGCCAGCAGAGAAACAGGGGGCGCGAGCTATGGCTACACCTTC. It translates to CASRETGGASYGYTF.

V gene TRBV9 combines with J gene TRBJ2-5, with 8 bases matching TRBD1. The CDR3 has 16 residues. Germline CDR1 is SGDLS and CDR2 is YYNGEE. The junction had 6 bases not matched to a gene; V was cut back by 0 bases and J by 2 bases. CDR3 amino acids: CASSVATGQGQETQYF. DNA for the CDR3: TGTGCCAGCAGCGTAGCTACCGGACAGGGACAAGAGACCCAGTACTTC.

This clone appeared a few times. The V call is TRBV7-3, the J call TRBJ1-6; D perhaps matches TRBD1 (6 bases). CDR3 size: 15 residues. CDR1 is SGHTA and CDR2 is FQGTGA in the germline V gene. The V gene lost 0 bases and the J gene lost 7 bases, with 10 bases spanning the gap. This chain's CDR3 is CASSLTYQGNSPLHF. The DNA for the CDR3 is TGTGCCAGCAGCTTAACGTACCAGGGGAATTCACCCCTCCACTTT.

The V gene is TRBV6-5, the J gene TRBJ1-4; the D gene is possibly TRBD1 (5 bases). Germline CDR1 is MNHEY and CDR2 is SVGAGI. Trimming left V 1 base short and J 7 bases short, with 7 bases between. The length of the CDR3 is 13 residues. CDR3 in amino acids: CASSYYGGEKLFF. Written as DNA, the CDR3 is TGTGCCAGCAGTTACTACGGGGGTGAAAAACTGTTTTTT.

This chain uses TRBV3-1 (or the pseudogene TRBV3-2) with TRBJ2-7; D gene uncertain. Trimming removed 0 bases from V and 0 bases from J, with 6 bases in between. The CDR3 spans 14 residues. The V gene's germline CDR1 is LGHDT and CDR2 YNNKEL (reference sequence). In DNA, the CDR3 is TGTGCCAGCAGCCAAGATTACAGCTCCTACGAGCAGTACTTC. The encoded protein is CASSQDYSSYEQYF.